These T cell receptor beta chains were read from a single sample in a study of T cell responses to AZD1222 COVID-19 vaccine. TCRdb's table, derived via immunoSEQ multiplex PCR, lists solely in-frame clones and lacks some. The sample comprises tens of thousands of clones, 90% to 95% of which are singletons, and around 4.9% rests with the top ten. Sequenced here: peripheral blood, sampled on day 0 of AZD1222 vaccination. Receptors were obtained from an adult in good health. Each CDR3 is given with its conserved first and last residue. D genes are given only for firm matches. Size tells how often a clone was seen (once, few, many) or the class of an expanded clone, and some rows leave it out.

clone size,J gene,V gene,CDR3 length,D gene,CDR3 protein,CDR3 DNA
.,TRBJ1-5,TRBV5-1,16,.,CASSWGGGGSNQPQHF,TGCGCCAGCAGCTGGGGAGGAGGAGGGAGCAATCAGCCCCAGCATTTT
.,TRBJ2-3,TRBV9,16,TRBD2,CASSVVGGGRTDTQYF,TGTGCCAGCAGCGTAGTAGGCGGGGGTAGGACAGATACGCAGTATTTT
.,TRBJ2-7,TRBV7-8,14,TRBD1,CASSLAGGLSEQYF,TGTGCCAGCAGCTTAGCAGGGGGCCTCTCCGAGCAGTACTTC
.,TRBJ2-3,TRBV5-4,16,TRBD2,CASSPTSGRGTDTQYF,TGTGCCAGCAGCCCTACTAGCGGAAGGGGCACAGATACGCAGTATTTT
.,TRBJ1-3,TRBV9,14,.,CASSEAGRGNTIYF,TGTGCCAGCAGCGAAGCCGGACGAGGAAACACCATATATTTT
.,TRBJ1-2,TRBV2,15,TRBD1,CASSVDRGRIYGYTF,TGTGCCAGCAGTGTGGACAGGGGGCGGATCTATGGCTACACCTTC
.,TRBJ1-1,TRBV19,12,.,CASSRGYTEAFF,TGTGCCAGTAGTCGGGGTTACACTGAAGCTTTCTTT
.,TRBJ1-1,TRBV4-3,15,.,CASSQDGGPNTEAFF,TGCGCCAGCAGCCAAGATGGGGGGCCGAACACTGAAGCTTTCTTT
once,TRBJ2-3,TRBV7-8,15,TRBD1,CASSRTGDGVDTQYF,TGTGCCAGCAGCCGTACAGGGGACGGGGTGGATACGCAGTATTTT
.,TRBJ1-3,TRBV19,13,.,CASSIDEEDTIYF,TGTGCCAGTAGTATAGATGAGGAAGACACCATATATTTT
.,TRBJ1-4,TRBV19,16,TRBD1,CASRPSWGQGQEKLFF,TGTGCCAGTAGACCAAGTTGGGGACAGGGGCAGGAAAAACTGTTTTTT
.,TRBJ2-2,TRBV19,19,TRBD1,CASSITALRGTGGTGELFF,TGTGCCAGTAGTATAACGGCGCTAAGAGGGACAGGGGGAACCGGGGAGCTGTTTTTT
.,TRBJ2-7,TRBV7-2,16,.,CASSLVGGLSSYEQYF,TGTGCCAGCAGCTTAGTTGGGGGCCTGAGCTCCTACGAGCAGTACTTC
.,TRBJ2-7,TRBV5-3,16,.,CARSNAPGIPTYEQYF,TGTGCCAGAAGCAACGCTCCAGGGATTCCAACCTACGAGCAGTACTTC
.,TRBJ1-1,TRBV19,14,.,CASIISGPNTEAFF,TGTGCCAGTATCATCTCAGGGCCGAACACTGAAGCTTTCTTT
once,TRBJ1-4,TRBV7-8,15,.,CASSLWGATNEKLFF,TGTGCCAGCAGCTTATGGGGCGCAACTAATGAAAAACTGTTTTTT
.,TRBJ1-4,TRBV19,13,TRBD1,CASSPTGVEQLFF,TGTGCCAGTAGTCCGACAGGGGTCGAGCAACTGTTTTTT
.,TRBJ2-5,TRBV4-2,14,TRBD1,CASSQQDREETQYF,TGTGCCAGCAGCCAACAAGACAGGGAAGAGACCCAGTACTTC
.,TRBJ2-5,TRBV5-1,16,TRBD2,CASSLGVGGTQETQYF,TGCGCCAGCAGCTTGGGAGTGGGAGGGACCCAAGAGACCCAGTACTTC
.,TRBJ1-6,TRBV7-6,16,TRBD1,CASSTWTGGDNSPLHF,TGTGCCAGCAGCACCTGGACAGGGGGCGATAATTCACCCCTCCACTTT
.,TRBJ2-5,TRBV7-2,14,TRBD1,CASSLGDRSKTQYF,TGTGCCAGCAGCTTAGGGGACAGATCAAAGACCCAGTACTTC
.,TRBJ2-7,TRBV6-5,16,.,CASSYSALPDWYEQYF,TGTGCCAGCAGTTACTCGGCACTTCCCGACTGGTACGAGCAGTACTTC
.,TRBJ2-7,TRBV3-1/TRBV3-2,12,.,CASSHRAGEQYF,TGTGCCAGCAGCCACCGGGCCGGGGAGCAGTACTTC
.,TRBJ2-7,TRBV14,15,.,CASSQGPTGPYEQYF,TGTGCCAGCAGCCAAGGCCCGACAGGTCCGTACGAGCAGTACTTC
.,TRBJ1-4,TRBV28,15,TRBD1,CASRGTGGQREKLFF,TGTGCCAGCAGGGGAACAGGGGGTCAGCGGGAAAAACTGTTTTTT
.,TRBJ2-1,TRBV11-3,15,.,CASSQTRVSYNEQFF,TGTGCCAGCAGCCAGACCCGGGTCTCCTACAATGAGCAGTTCTTC
.,TRBJ2-5,TRBV7-2,16,TRBD1,CASSLARDRGQETQYF,TGTGCCAGCAGCTTAGCCCGGGACAGGGGGCAAGAGACCCAGTACTTC